These 16 T cell receptor beta chains came from one sample sequenced in a study of T cells after yellow fever vaccination (dated by TCRdb to the late 2010s). Library creation used 5' RACE. The listed sequencing device is Illumina HiSeq 2500. TCRdb itself trimmed the public reads at Q25 with fastp, ran MiXCR and retained productive beta chains. Records with the same CDR3 protein are collapsed into one entry carrying the most frequent genes and DNA. Across this sample there are a few hundred thousand distinct CDR3 sequences, with less than 8.5% seen only once. The leading ten clones occupy roughly 0.86% of the sample. The treatment or condition label corresponds to: live attenuated yellow fever vaccine strain. The sample here was CD4+ T cells sorted from PBMCs, taken 15 days after the yellow fever booster vaccination. The receptor set was obtained from a man aged 25-45 years who received the YFV17D yellow fever vaccine.

This chain joins TRBV5-1 and TRBJ2-5, with 8 bases aligning to TRBD1. The CDR3 has 16 residues. Germline assignment: CDR1 SGHRS and CDR2 YFSETQ. The J segment lost 1 base and the V segment lost 0 bases, leaving 5 bases of the junction unmatched. This CDR3 reads CASSLGGTGIQETQYF. The CDR3 DNA follows: TGCGCCAGCAGCTTGGGTGGGACAGGAATCCAAGAGACCCAGTACTTC.

This clonotype showed up many times. The chain links TRBV2 to TRBJ2-7; tentative D call: TRBD2 (5 bases). This CDR3 contains 11 residues. V dropped 4 bases and J dropped 6 bases, with 7 bases sitting between them. Germline CDR1 and CDR2: SNHLY and FYNNEI. CDR3 DNA sequence: TGTGCCAGCAGTGGGGCGGGCGAGCAGTACTTC. Its translation: CASSGAGEQYF.

This clonotype was found a few times. The V and J genes are TRBV20-1 and TRBJ2-1; 7 positions match TRBD2. Germline CDR1 DFQATT, CDR2 SNEGSKA (reference sequence). J gave up 0 bases and V 5 bases, and 19 bases lay outside the gene matches. The CDR3 contains 19 residues. Written as DNA, the CDR3 is TGCAGTGCTGCCACCGTGGGTCGGGAGGCCCGTAGCTCCTACAATGAGCAGTTCTTC. Protein product: CSAATVGREARSSYNEQFF.

The chain recombines TRBV11-2 with TRBJ2-7; weak D call: TRBD2 (6 bases). The CDR3 spans 16 residues. CDR1 SGHAT and CDR2 FQNNGV come from the germline V gene. Trimming left V 5 bases short and J 4 bases short, with 21 bases between. This CDR3 is CASSPISRRGGYEQYF. In nucleotides, the CDR3 is TGTGCCAGCAGCCCCATATCCCGTCGGGGAGGATACGAGCAGTACTTC.

This sequence joins TRBV20-1 and TRBJ2-1; TRBD2 aligns across 12 bases. Per the germline V gene, CDR1 is DFQATT and CDR2 is SNEGSKA (reference sequence). V lost 5 bases and J lost 8; bases outside the gene matches: 10. The length of the CDR3 is 15 residues. The CDR3 DNA follows: TGCAGTGCTCCTGGGCGACTAGCGGGAGTACATGAGCAGTTCTTC. Encoded protein: CSAPGRLAGVHEQFF.

This clonotype occurred many times. The chain employs TRBV12-3 or TRBV12-4 and TRBJ2-3; 12 bases align to TRBD2. CDR3 length: 15 residues. Trimming took 6 bases from V and 5 from J; bases not matched to a gene: 6. The CDR3 reads CASSLAGGRRDTQYF. The CDR3, as DNA: TGTGCCAGCAGCCTAGCGGGAGGGCGTCGAGATACGCAGTATTTT.

In its sample, this clonotype was seen many times. The chain links TRBV29-1 to TRBJ2-7, with D perhaps matching TRBD2 (6 bases). Trimming pared 3 bases from V and 7 bases from J, leaving 10 bases between. The CDR3 is 11 amino acids. Germline V CDR1 and CDR2: SQVTM, ANQGSEA. This CDR3 reads CSVELGREQYF. The CDR3, as DNA: TGCAGCGTTGAGTTGGGGAGGGAGCAGTACTTC.

The V gene is TRBV12-5, the J gene TRBJ2-7; the match to TRBD1 covers 9 bases. The CDR3 has 15 amino acids. Germline loops: CDR1 LGHNT, CDR2 FRNRAP. Trimming took 3 bases from V and 2 from J; bases not matched to a gene: 5. The CDR3 nucleotides read TGTGCTAGTGGTTTAGCCGGGACAGGGCCCTACGAGCAGTACTTC. This gives the protein CASGLAGTGPYEQYF.

This clonotype was recorded many times. The rearrangement joins TRBV6-2 or TRBV6-3 to TRBJ2-1; possibly TRBD2 for D (6 bases). Germline V gene data show CDR1 as MNHEY and CDR2 as SVGEGT. V dropped 7 bases and J dropped 3 bases, with 13 bases sitting between them. The CDR3 covers 14 residues. This CDR3 is CASTLSGYYNEQFF. The CDR3 nucleotides read TGTGCCAGCACCTTGAGCGGGTACTACAATGAGCAGTTCTTC.

This clonotype was observed a handful of times. The chain joins TRBV4-3 to TRBJ2-1; D not certain. The CDR3 consists of 17 residues. V was pared by 1 base and J by 0 bases, with 13 bases between. Germline V lookup: CDR1 LGHNA, CDR2 YSLEER. The CDR3 reads CASSQGGWSSSYNEQFF. The CDR3 DNA is TGCGCCAGCAGCCAAGGAGGATGGTCGAGCTCCTACAATGAGCAGTTCTTC.

In this sample, this clonotype turned up a few times. V gene TRBV20-1 combines with J gene TRBJ2-7; D ambiguous. Germline CDR1 DFQATT, CDR2 SNEGSKA (reference sequence). This CDR3 is built from 12 residues. The V and J ends lost 6 bases and 1 base respectively, with 10 bases between them. CDR3 sequence (DNA): TGCAGTGCAAAGGGAAAATCCTACGAGCAGTACTTC. As protein: CSAKGKSYEQYF.

The sample holds many counts of this clonotype. The gene calls are TRBV11-2 and TRBJ2-5; 10 positions agree with TRBD1. With 1 base clipped from V and 5 bases from J, the junction kept 7 bases outside the gene matches. This CDR3 is 16 amino acids long. Germline values: CDR1 SGHAT, CDR2 FQNNGV. The CDR3 nucleotides are TGTGCCAGCAGCTTAGTAGGGACAGGGGTCTGGGAGACCCAGTACTTC. Translation gives CASSLVGTGVWETQYF.

This clonotype came up many times. The V call is TRBV7-2, the J call TRBJ2-5; tentative D call: TRBD2 (5 bases). Germline-derived CDR1 and CDR2 are SGHTA and FQGNSA. Deletions cut 0 bases from V and 4 bases from J, with 15 bases between. The CDR3 is 16 residues long. This CDR3 is CASSLAASVGGETQYF. CDR3 DNA sequence: TGTGCCAGCAGCTTAGCGGCGAGCGTAGGAGGAGAGACCCAGTACTTC.

Many counts were recorded for this clonotype. This chain joins TRBV7-2 and TRBJ2-3, with no clear D. This CDR3 spans 13 amino acids. V dropped 5 bases and J dropped 6 bases, with 12 bases sitting between them. Germline V lookup: CDR1 SGHTA, CDR2 FQGNSA. The CDR3, as DNA: TGTGCCAGCAGCCCCTACCTGCCGGATACGCAGTATTTT. Translated: CASSPYLPDTQYF.

This clonotype was seen at least ten times. The chain carries TRBV20-1 and TRBJ2-6, with D uncertain. CDR3 size: 15 residues. CDR1 is DFQATT, CDR2 SNEGSKA, per germline (reference sequence). Trimming left V 0 bases short and J 0 bases short, with 6 bases between. CDR3 protein: CSARERVSGANVLTF. DNA of the CDR3: TGCAGTGCTAGAGAACGGGTCTCTGGGGCCAACGTCCTGACTTTC.

The rearrangement links TRBV7-2 to TRBJ2-6; D remains ambiguous. Trimming removed 5 bases at V and 2 bases at J, with 7 bases between. CDR1 is SGHTA, CDR2 FQGNSA, per germline. This CDR3 is 14 amino acids long. The CDR3 region is CASSPGPGANVLTF. In DNA, the CDR3 is TGTGCCAGCAGCCCCGGGCCTGGGGCCAACGTCCTGACTTTC. The whole variable domain, remainder taken from reference TRBV7-2 and TRBJ2-6, is GAGVSQSPSNKVTEKGKDVELRCDPISGHTALYWYRQSLGQGLEFLIYFQGNSAPDKSGLPSDRFSAERTGGSVSTLTIQRTQQEDSAVYLCASSPGPGANVLTFGAGSRLTVL.